The 10 T cell receptor beta chains below come from one sample, sequenced in a study of T cells expressing NK-cell markers. TCRdb reprocessed the 5' RACE reads and keeps a single row for each CDR3 protein, giving no DNA. The ten most abundant clones cover 1.4% to 1.5% of a sample with a few hundred thousand distinct CDR3 sequences. Sequencing used blood T cells: a sorted CD56 or NKG2C T cell subset, CD4+ or CD8+ T cells, or bulk PBMC T cells (not recorded which). These receptors originate from a woman aged 50 to 65 in good health.

The V and J genes are TRBV20-1 and TRBJ2-1; without DNA, the TCRdb call of TRBD1 cannot be checked. This CDR3 is built from 16 residues. The germline CDR1 and CDR2 sequences are DFQATT and SNEGSKA (reference sequence). The CDR3 spells CSARATARELGNEQFF.

The chain has TRBV5-1 and TRBJ2-3. There are 12 residues in the CDR3. Germline V gene sequence: CDR1 SGHRS, CDR2 YFSETQ. The CDR3 here is CASSKDTDTQYF.

This chain connects TRBV10-3 to TRBJ1-1; TCRdb designates TRBD1, a call that cannot be tested without DNA. CDR1 is ENHRY, CDR2 SYGVKD, per germline. The CDR3 spans 15 residues. CDR3 amino acids: CAIRPSTGGRTEAFF.

The chain carries TRBV7-9 and TRBJ2-7; the TCRdb call, TRBD2, lacks DNA for checking. In germline, CDR1 is SEHNR, CDR2 FQNEAQ (reference sequence). This CDR3 spans 15 amino acids. Here the CDR3 reads CASSSRLAGGGEQYF.

The chain carries TRBV12-3 or TRBV12-4 and TRBJ1-3; TCRdb designates TRBD1, a call that cannot be tested without DNA. The CDR3 is made up of 15 amino acids. CDR3 residues: CASSLARGSGNTIYF.

The gene calls are TRBV4-1 and TRBJ1-6; checking the TCRdb D call of TRBD1 is not possible without DNA. CDR1 and CDR2 from the germline V gene are MGHRA and YSYEKL. The CDR3 runs 16 residues. CDR3 in amino acids: CASSQDRTGSNSPLHF.

The rearrangement joins TRBV11-3 to TRBJ1-1; TCRdb outputs TRBD1, but without DNA this stays unchecked. This CDR3 region has 14 residues. The germline V gene encodes CDR1 SGHNT and CDR2 YENEEA. The CDR3 is CASSTNRMVAEAFF. The whole variable domain, remainder taken from reference TRBV11-3 and TRBJ1-1, is EAGVVQSPRYKIIEKKQPVAFWCNPISGHNTLYWYLQNLGQGPELLIRYENEEAVDDSQLPKDRFSAERLKGVDSTLKIQPAELGDSAVYLCASSTNRMVAEAFFGQGTRLTVV.

The V gene is TRBV27, the J gene TRBJ2-7; as DNA is missing, the TRBD1 call by TCRdb cannot be tested. CDR1 and CDR2 (germline): MNHEY, SMNVEV (reference sequence). The CDR3 has 11 amino acids. The CDR3 sequence: CASSFGGEQYF.

The chain couples TRBV7-8 to TRBJ2-1; TCRdb's D call, TRBD2, is unchecked because there is no DNA. Germline V gives CDR1 SGHVS, CDR2 FQNEAQ. The CDR3 has 18 residues. CDR3 sequence: CASSRTITSGRRDNEQFF.

The V call is TRBV6-5, the J call TRBJ2-1; TCRdb picks TRBD1, but there is no DNA to check that call. CDR1 is MNHEY and CDR2 is SVGAGI in the germline V gene. The CDR3 sequence is 16 residues long. The CDR3 spells CASSYPPGAGAREQFF.